These 25 T cell receptor beta chains share one sample of origin, sequenced in a study of identical twins' blood T cells. Each CDR3 protein gets one entry after TCRdb re-called the 5' RACE reads with MiXCR. Found here are roughly 340,000 distinct CDR3 sequences, approximately 30% of them singletons; the top ten hold more than 5.5%. The sequenced material came from PBMCs. These receptors all stem from a woman aged 18-50 years in good health.

In this sample, this clonotype turned up a few times. The chain joins TRBV4-3 to TRBJ1-1, with D perhaps TRBD1 (5 bases). V lost 1 base and J 8 bases, leaving 14 bases between the germline ends. Germline V gene sequence: CDR1 LGHNA, CDR2 YSLEER. The CDR3 runs 14 residues. The CDR3 DNA reads as TGCGCCAGCAGCCAAGGTCATGGGACGGCAGAAGCTTTCTTT. Translation: CASSQGHGTAEAFF.

The genes are TRBV19 and TRBJ2-1; 9 bases line up with TRBD2. The CDR3 spans 15 residues. CDR1 LNHDA and CDR2 SQIVND come from the germline V gene (reference sequence). V gave up 4 bases and J gave up 9 bases; unmatched junction bases: 10. For the CDR3, the DNA is TGTGCCAGTAGTAGGAACTTAGCGGGAGTCAGTGAGCAGTTCTTC. It encodes CASSRNLAGVSEQFF.

Ten or more counts support this clonotype. The rearrangement links TRBV28 to TRBJ2-4; D call uncertain. Germline V gene lookup returns CDR1 MDHEN and CDR2 SYDVKM. There are 13 residues in the CDR3. The V end lost 5 bases, the J end lost 6 bases, and 11 bases lay between the germline ends. DNA of the CDR3: TGTGCCAGCAGTGAGCACTCTCCAAACATTCAGTACTTC. Protein sequence: CASSEHSPNIQYF.

This clonotype was seen ten or more times. The rearrangement links TRBV29-1 to TRBJ2-5, with D uncertain. With 4 bases removed from V and 5 bases from J, the gap between germline ends came to 11 bases. The germline V gene encodes CDR1 SQVTM and CDR2 ANQGSEA. The CDR3 is 12 amino acids. CDR3 amino acids: CSVVRGSETQYF. The CDR3 DNA sequence: TGCAGCGTTGTCAGAGGCAGCGAGACCCAGTACTTC.

As concerns this clonotype: No conserved phenylalanine or tryptophan is present at the end of the CDR3, so a read error is the likely explanation. The V gene is TRBV20-1, the J gene TRBJ1-5; D perhaps matches TRBD1 (5 bases). CDR3 length: 11 residues. Trimming pared 6 bases from V and 5 bases from J, leaving 8 bases between. Germline loops: CDR1 DFQATT, CDR2 SNEGSKA (reference sequence). The chain's CDR3 is CSAQGDQPQHL. The CDR3 nucleotides are TGCAGTGCCCAGGGAGATCAGCCCCAGCATCTT.

This clonotype showed up just a few times. The chain carries TRBV6-5 and TRBJ1-6; D is uncertain. The CDR3 consists of 15 residues. In germline, CDR1 is MNHEY, CDR2 SVGAGI. V lost 6 bases and J lost 5, with 14 bases in between. CDR3 sequence: CASSSSGFNNSPLHF. Here the CDR3 DNA reads TGTGCCAGCAGCTCGTCGGGATTTAATAATTCACCCCTCCACTTT.

V usage is TRBV6-1 and J usage is TRBJ1-5; D might be TRBD1 (6 bases). Trimming took 3 bases from V and 5 from J, leaving 11 bases between them. From germline, CDR1 is MNHNS and CDR2 SASEGT. The CDR3 length is 14 residues. In DNA, the CDR3 is TGTGCCAGCAGTGAGACAGGAAAATATCAGCCCCAGCATTTT. Residues: CASSETGKYQPQHF.

The chain combines TRBV20-1 with TRBJ1-2, with D unresolved. Germline lookup yields CDR1 DFQATT and CDR2 SNEGSKA (reference sequence). The CDR3 sequence is 12 residues long. The V gene lost 2 bases and the J gene lost 6 bases, with 10 bases spanning the gap. CDR3 protein: CSARSHYDGYTF. The CDR3 nucleotides read TGCAGTGCTAGAAGTCATTACGATGGCTACACCTTC.

This clonotype has only a few counts. J is TRBJ1-1 and V is TRBV11-2, with D perhaps TRBD1 (5 bases). V lost 1 base and J lost 1, with 13 bases in between. CDR3 length: 16 residues. Germline values: CDR1 SGHAT, CDR2 FQNNGV. CDR3 DNA sequence: TGTGCCAGCAGCTTAGGGGGAGGAGGGGCGAACACTGAAGCTTTCTTT. Translating it yields CASSLGGGGANTEAFF.

V usage is TRBV18 and J usage is TRBJ1-2, with 8 bases matching TRBD1. CDR1 is KGHSH and CDR2 is LQKENI in the germline V gene. This CDR3 has 14 amino acids. J lost 4 bases, V lost 5 bases, and 6 bases had no gene match. The CDR3 DNA sequence: TGTGCCAGCTCATCCGCGGACAGGGCCTATGGCTACACCTTC. Translation gives CASSSADRAYGYTF.

The chain recombines TRBV5-5 with TRBJ2-1; D is perhaps TRBD2 (5 bases). CDR1 is SGHKS, CDR2 YYEKEE, per germline (reference sequence). Trimming took off 4 bases at V and 6 bases at J, with 14 bases between the two ends. The CDR3 consists of 14 residues. CDR3 protein: CASSPLRAFNEQFF. CDR3 bases: TGTGCCAGCAGCCCCTTGAGGGCCTTCAATGAGCAGTTCTTC.

V usage is TRBV6-2 or TRBV6-3 and J usage is TRBJ1-5; the D gene is possibly TRBD1 (5 bases). Germline V gene data show CDR1 as MNHEY and CDR2 as SVGEGT. The CDR3 length is 15 residues. Trimming cost V 2 bases and J 1 base, with 9 bases left between them. The chain's CDR3 is CASSYTRASNQPQHF. The CDR3 nucleotides read TGTGCCAGCAGTTACACCAGGGCGAGCAATCAGCCCCAGCATTTT.

This clonotype was counted only a few times. The gene calls are TRBV10-2 and TRBJ1-3; D is possibly TRBD1 (5 bases). The germline gives CDR1 WSHSY, CDR2 SAAADI. V lost 4 bases and J lost 4, with 11 bases in between. The CDR3 has 14 residues. For the CDR3, the DNA is TGCGCCAGCAGTGTCTGGGGGGGAGGAAACACCATATATTTT. This translates into CASSVWGGGNTIYF.

The rearrangement uses TRBV10-2 and TRBJ1-3; no firm D call. Germline V gene lookup returns CDR1 WSHSY and CDR2 SAAADI. The CDR3 is 12 residues long. Between the trimmed V and J ends, which lost 3 bases and 7 bases, there was a span of 7 bases. Here the CDR3 reads CASSDLGNTIYF. The CDR3 bases are TGCGCCAGCAGTGATCTTGGGAACACCATATATTTT.

The gene calls are TRBV10-3 and TRBJ1-2, with no clear D. Per the germline V gene, CDR1 is ENHRY and CDR2 is SYGVKD. Trimming cost V 0 bases and J 5 bases, with 16 bases left between them. The CDR3 consists of 16 residues. The CDR3 reads CAISESGIRLAYGYTF. In DNA, the CDR3 is TGTGCCATCAGTGAGTCCGGCATTAGGTTGGCGTATGGCTACACCTTC.

In its sample, this clonotype was seen many times. The chain joins TRBV7-2 to TRBJ2-5; D is uncertain. CDR3 length: 14 amino acids. Trimming stripped 6 bases from V and 3 bases from J, with 14 bases between. The germline V gene has CDR1 SGHTA and CDR2 FQGNSA. In DNA form, the CDR3 reads TGTGCCAGCAGTCTCCCGTTGGGGAAAGAGACCCAGTACTTC. This translates into CASSLPLGKETQYF. Full variable domain (remainder filled in from reference TRBV7-2 and TRBJ2-5): GAGVSQSPSNKVTEKGKDVELRCDPISGHTALYWYRQSLGQGLEFLIYFQGNSAPDKSGLPSDRFSAERTGGSVSTLTIQRTQQEDSAVYLCASSLPLGKETQYFGPGTRLLVL.

This clonotype was seen repeatedly, ten times or more. The genes are TRBV11-2 and TRBJ1-5; D is uncertain. V was pared by 0 bases and J by 4 bases, with 4 bases between. There are 13 residues in the CDR3. CDR1 is SGHAT, CDR2 FQNNGV, per germline. CDR3 sequence (DNA): TGTGCCAGCAGCTTAGACTGGAATCAGCCCCAGCATTTT. Its protein is CASSLDWNQPQHF.

This clonotype came up many times. This chain joins TRBV19 and TRBJ2-5; D not certain. Trimming removed 4 bases from V and 4 bases from J, with 4 bases in between. Germline CDR1 is LNHDA and CDR2 is SQIVND (reference sequence). The CDR3 is 11 amino acids. The CDR3 is CASSTGETQYF. CDR3 in DNA: TGTGCCAGTAGTACCGGAGAGACCCAGTACTTC.

In the case of this clonotype: One end of the junction fails to match germline, which may point to a read error. This chain connects TRBV6-5 to TRBJ1-6; no firm D call. Looked up from germline, CDR1 is MNHEY and CDR2 is SVGAGI. The CDR3 loop spans 14 amino acids. In DNA, the CDR3 is TGTCCCAGCAGAAGCGGGATAGCAAATTCACCCCTCCACTTT. It encodes CPSRSGIANSPLHF.

This clonotype was detected a few times. V and J are TRBV29-1 and TRBJ1-1; no clear D gene. CDR1 SQVTM and CDR2 ANQGSEA come from the germline V gene. V lost 7 bases, J lost 0 bases, and 12 bases lay in between. The CDR3 covers 13 residues. CDR3 coding DNA: TGCAGCGCTAAAGACTGGGTGAACACTGAAGCTTTCTTT. It encodes CSAKDWVNTEAFF. Looking up the rest from reference TRBV29-1 and TRBJ1-1 gives the full variable domain: SAVISQKPSRDICQRGTSLTIQCQVDSQVTMMFWYRQQPGQSLTLIATANQGSEATYESGFVIDKFPISRPNLTFSTLTVSNMSPEDSSIYLCSAKDWVNTEAFFGQGTRLTVV.

This clonotype has ten or more counts. The junction departs from germline at one end; a sequencing error may be responsible. The chain has TRBV12-3 or TRBV12-4 and TRBJ2-3, with D unclear. The CDR3 runs 11 residues. CDR3 sequence (DNA): TGCGCCAGCAGCTTCGCAGATACGCAGTATTTT. It encodes CASSFADTQYF.

The rearrangement uses TRBV11-2 and TRBJ2-7; 8 nucleotides align to TRBD1. Germline V lookup: CDR1 SGHAT, CDR2 FQNNGV. This CDR3 region has 15 residues. Trimming at V came to 4 bases and at J to 4 bases, leaving 9 bases not matched to a gene. CDR3 bases: TGTGCCAGCAGCTGGACTGGACAGGGTGTTTACGAGCAGTACTTC. Encoded protein: CASSWTGQGVYEQYF.

The sample holds many counts of this clonotype. The chain uses TRBV11-2 and TRBJ2-3, with D maybe TRBD1 (7 bases). The germline CDR1 and CDR2 sequences are SGHAT and FQNNGV. Deletions cut 4 bases from V and 4 bases from J, with 12 bases between. This CDR3 spans 14 amino acids. The CDR3 sequence is CASSSGDRPDTQYF. In DNA, the CDR3 is TGTGCCAGCAGCTCGGGGGACAGACCAGATACGCAGTATTTT.

The CDR3 DNA reads as TGTGCCAGCAGTCCTGGGACAGGGATGAATGAAAAACTGTTTTTT. Translated: CASSPGTGMNEKLFF. The chain is built from TRBV6-5 and TRBJ1-4; 9 bases agree with TRBD1. The CDR3 contains 15 residues. The V and J ends lost 5 bases and 5 bases, in that order; junction bases with no gene match: 6. Germline V gives CDR1 MNHEY, CDR2 SVGAGI.

Only a few counts were recorded for this clonotype. V and J are TRBV14 and TRBJ2-1, with 7 positions matching TRBD2. V shed 4 bases and J 2 bases; nucleotides not matched to a gene: 5. The CDR3 loop spans 15 amino acids. Germline-derived CDR1 and CDR2 are SGHDN and FVKESK. The CDR3 loop reads CASSRAGTTYNEQFF. DNA of the CDR3: TGTGCCAGCAGCCGAGCCGGGACTACCTACAATGAGCAGTTCTTC.